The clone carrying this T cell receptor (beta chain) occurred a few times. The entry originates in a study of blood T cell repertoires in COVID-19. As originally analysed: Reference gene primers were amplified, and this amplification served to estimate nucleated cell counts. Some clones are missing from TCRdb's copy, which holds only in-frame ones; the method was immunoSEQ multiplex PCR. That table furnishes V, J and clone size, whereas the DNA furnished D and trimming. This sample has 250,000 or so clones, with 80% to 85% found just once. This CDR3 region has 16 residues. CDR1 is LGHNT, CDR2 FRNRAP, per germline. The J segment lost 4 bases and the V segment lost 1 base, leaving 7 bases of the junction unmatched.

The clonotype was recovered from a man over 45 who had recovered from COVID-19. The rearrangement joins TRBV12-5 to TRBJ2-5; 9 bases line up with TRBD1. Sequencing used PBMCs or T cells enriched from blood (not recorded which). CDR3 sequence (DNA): TGTGCTAGTGGTTTGGCAGCCGGGACAGGGCTAGAGACCCAGTACTTC. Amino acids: CASGLAAGTGLETQYF. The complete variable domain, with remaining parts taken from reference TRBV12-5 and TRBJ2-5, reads DARVTQTPRHKVTEMGQEVTMRCQPILGHNTVFWYRQTMMQGLELLAYFRNRAPLDDSGMPKDRFSAEMPDATLATLKIQPSEPRDSAVYFCASGLAAGTGLETQYFGPGTRLLVL.